The 9 T cell receptor beta chains below were found in one sample sequenced in a study of molecular identifiers for immune sequencing clone quantification. TCRdb reanalysed the PCR reads using MiXCR and keeps one entry per CDR3 protein. This table holds about 500,000 distinct CDR3 sequences, about a quarter found once. Specimen: naive CD8+ T cells from blood, with Jurkat cell RNA spiked in. Described subset: FACS-sorted CD8+CD4-CCR7+CD45RA+ naive T cells. These receptors all stem from a human donor in good health. Some libraries in this study had Jurkat cell RNA spiked in.

In this sample, this clonotype turned up a few times. The chain links TRBV20-1 to TRBJ1-1; no firm D call. The V end was cut by 5 bases, the J end by 8 bases, with 3 bases between. CDR3 size: 8 residues. Germline values: CDR1 DFQATT, CDR2 SNEGSKA (reference sequence). CDR3 region: CSAEEAFF. The DNA for the CDR3 is TGCAGTGCTGAGGAAGCTTTCTTT.

In its sample, this clonotype was seen many times. V gene TRBV28 combines with J gene TRBJ2-3, with 13 bases matching TRBD2. CDR3 length: 16 amino acids. Germline values: CDR1 MDHEN, CDR2 SYDVKM. The V and J ends lost 3 bases and 6 bases, in that order; junction bases with no gene match: 6. This CDR3 reads CASSFTGLAGADTQYF. In nucleotides, the CDR3 is TGTGCCAGCAGTTTTACAGGACTAGCGGGAGCGGATACGCAGTATTTT.

Regarding this clonotype: The CDR3 does not close with the conserved phenylalanine or tryptophan, likely indicating a read error. The chain joins TRBV19 to TRBJ1-5, with a possible D match to TRBD1 (5 bases). The length of the CDR3 is 16 residues. Trimming stripped 5 bases from V and 1 base from J, with 15 bases between. Germline V gives CDR1 LNHDA, CDR2 SQIVND (reference sequence). The DNA for the CDR3 is TGTGCCAGTAGTTGGGGAAGGGGCGTAAGCAATCAGCCCCAGCATGTT. Encoded protein: CASSWGRGVSNQPQHV.

For the CDR3, the DNA is TGCAGCCTAACCGGTGGGGGGGGGCAAGAGACCCAGTACTTC. It yields the protein CSLTGGGGQETQYF. The chain has TRBV29-1 and TRBJ2-5, with 7 bases identical to TRBD2. This CDR3 contains 14 residues. Germline-derived CDR1 and CDR2 are SQVTM and ANQGSEA. V shed 8 bases, J shed 2 bases, and the junction held 11 bases outside the gene matches.

This clonotype was picked up a small number of times. V usage is TRBV25-1 and J usage is TRBJ2-7, with 8 nucleotides matching TRBD1. CDR3 length: 15 residues. The germline V gene has CDR1 MGHDK and CDR2 SYGVNS. Trimming removed 5 bases from V and 3 bases from J; junction bases left unmatched: 9. The CDR3 DNA reads TGTGCCAGCAGTCCCCAGGACAGGGCTGACTACGAGCAGTACTTC. This sequence encodes CASSPQDRADYEQYF.

The sample holds a few counts of this clonotype. The chain links TRBV20-1 to TRBJ2-4; tentatively, D is TRBD1 or TRBD2 (5 bases each). The CDR3 is made up of 15 amino acids. Germline V gene lookup returns CDR1 DFQATT and CDR2 SNEGSKA (reference sequence). The V and J ends lost 5 bases and 5 bases respectively, with 19 bases between them. The CDR3 nucleotides read TGCAGTGCTGCGCAGATCAGGGACCTGGAAAACATTCAGTACTTC. Its translation: CSAAQIRDLENIQYF.

The V and J genes are TRBV14 and TRBJ2-7, with 14 bases that match TRBD2. This CDR3 has 17 residues. J lost 3 bases, V lost 2 bases, and 6 bases had no gene match. Looked up from germline, CDR1 is SGHDN and CDR2 is FVKESK. The CDR3 region has the DNA TGTGCCAGCAGCCAAACGGGACTAGCGGGAGTTGACTACGAGCAGTACTTC. It codes for CASSQTGLAGVDYEQYF.

This clonotype was seen at least ten times. This chain uses TRBV3-1 with TRBJ1-1; tentative D call: TRBD1 (5 bases). This CDR3 comprises 14 residues. V was trimmed by 0 bases and J by 6 bases, leaving 11 bases between them. Germline CDR1 LGHDT, CDR2 YNNKEL (reference sequence). In nucleotides, the CDR3 is TGTGCCAGCAGCCAAGATTGGGGGATGGCTGAAGCTTTCTTT. Translation gives CASSQDWGMAEAFF.

This clonotype was counted many times. This rearrangement joins TRBV27 to TRBJ1-5, with D tentatively TRBD1 (6 bases). Trimming cost V 3 bases and J 6 bases, with 9 bases left between them. This CDR3 has 13 amino acids. Germline values: CDR1 MNHEY, CDR2 SMNVEV (reference sequence). CDR3 in DNA: TGTGCCAGCAGTTTTGGGGGGCTTCAGCCCCAGCATTTT. Amino acids: CASSFGGLQPQHF.